This TCR beta chain was captured in a study of shared clonotypes between healthy human individuals. The authors ran the assay at deep level. Clones were sequenced by immunoSEQ multiplex PCR, and TCRdb holds only the in-frame ones, with some missing. The data contain over a million clones, around three quarters of them singletons. This clone was seen only a few times. The target antigen is unknown. General study findings and limits: Sorted-subset sequencing, rarefaction showed, was incomplete despite large depth.

CDR1 MGHDK and CDR2 SYGVNS come from the germline V gene. The CDR3 is made up of 13 amino acids. V was shortened by 2 bases and J by 6 bases, with 8 bases between the two germline ends. None of the donors, who were healthy HIV-negative adults, had recently had acute infections or vaccinations. V usage is TRBV25-1 and J usage is TRBJ1-5, with D hard to call. Material for sequencing was memory CD4+ T cells from PBMCs. Subset denoted: CD45RA-negative fraction. This TCR was sampled from a man between 18 and 29 years old in good health. Some clones in this sample may be carry-over from other donors' samples. The CDR3 sequence: CASSEKGFQPQHF. CDR3 coding DNA: TGTGCCAGCAGTGAAAAAGGGTTTCAGCCCCAGCATTTT.